These T cell receptor beta chains were read from a single sample in a study of early T cells in non-severe SARS-CoV-2 infection. A single record per CDR3 protein comes from TCRdb applying MiXCR to the 5' RACE reads. The repertoire holds some 25,000 distinct CDR3 sequences, with about 4.5% as singletons. The specimen sequenced was whole blood. The source of these receptors is an adult who was a healthcare worker with PCR-confirmed SARS-CoV-2 infection or an uninfected control (not recorded which). Each CDR3 is given with its conserved first and last residue. The order of the fields is CDR3 length, clone size, V gene, D gene, J gene, CDR3 DNA, CDR3 protein. D genes are given only for firm matches. Size tells how often a clone was seen (once, few, many) or the class of an expanded clone, and some rows leave it out.

12	few	TRBV7-2	-	TRBJ1-1	TGTGCCAGCAGCTTAACCGCCACTAAAGCTTTCTTT	CASSLTATKAFF
18	many	TRBV20-1	TRBD2	TRBJ2-1	TGCAGTGCCAATCCTCCTGATTTGGCTAGCGGGGGGGCCGGTGAGCAGTTCTTC	CSANPPDLASGGAGEQFF
15	few	TRBV7-6	-	TRBJ1-2	TGTGCCAGCAGCTCAGAGGGTACCTCTAACTATGGCTACACCTTC	CASSSEGTSNYGYTF
17	many	TRBV10-3	TRBD2	TRBJ2-3	TGTGCCATCAGCGGACTAGCGGAGGCCTTTAGCACAGATACGCAGTATTTT	CAISGLAEAFSTDTQYF
14	many	TRBV6-5	-	TRBJ2-2	TGTGCCAGCAGTCCCGAGTCCTACACCGGGGAGCTGTTTTTT	CASSPESYTGELFF
15	many	TRBV4-3	TRBD2	TRBJ2-7	TGCGCCAGCAGCCGTGAGCGGGGGGGGGCCTACGAGCAGTACTTC	CASSRERGGAYEQYF
13	many	TRBV2	-	TRBJ1-2	TGTGCCAGCAGACTCGGACCTAACTATGGCTACACCTTC	CASRLGPNYGYTF
15	many	TRBV30	-	TRBJ2-7	TGTGCCTGGAAGATGGGGGGGCGGGCCCAGGTCGAGCAGTACTTC	CAWKMGGRAQVEQYF
16	many	TRBV5-1	TRBD2	TRBJ2-5	TGCGCCAGCAGCCTGGCCAACGCGGGGGGACAAGAGACCCAGTACTTC	CASSLANAGGQETQYF
15	many	TRBV20-1	-	TRBJ1-1	TGCAGTGCTAGAGATTTTAGGGGGTCGACGGGTGAAGCTTTCTTT	CSARDFRGSTGEAFF
13	-	TRBV30	TRBD2	TRBJ2-7	TGTGCCTGGAGCGGGGGGGCCGGCTACGAGCAGTACTTC	CAWSGGAGYEQYF
14	many	TRBV20-1	-	TRBJ1-1	TGCAGTGCTCCTCAGACAGGATCGAACACTGAAGCTTTCTTT	CSAPQTGSNTEAFF
13	many	TRBV20-1	-	TRBJ2-7	TGCAGCCTGGTCCTGGGGGCCTCCTACGAGCAGTACTTC	CSLVLGASYEQYF
13	many	TRBV4-1	-	TRBJ2-7	TGCGCCAGCAGCCAGACGACAGATTACGAGCAGTACTTC	CASSQTTDYEQYF
13	many	TRBV6-6	-	TRBJ1-1	TGTGCCAGCAGCCCCACAGTGAACACTGAAGCTTTCTTT	CASSPTVNTEAFF
13	many	TRBV11-2	-	TRBJ1-1	TGTGCCAGCAGCTCCCAAACTAACACTGAAGCTTTCTTT	CASSSQTNTEAFF
13	many	TRBV2	-	TRBJ2-7	TGTGCCAGCAGTGAATCTCAGGGAGACGAGCAGTACTTC	CASSESQGDEQYF
15	many	TRBV4-3	-	TRBJ2-2	TGCGCCAGCAGCCAAACACAGGTCTTCACCGGGGAGCTGTTTTTT	CASSQTQVFTGELFF
16	many	TRBV4-3	-	TRBJ2-4	TGCGCCAGCAGCCAAGACGCAGGGCTTGCCAAAAACATTCAGTACTTC	CASSQDAGLAKNIQYF
17	many	TRBV15	TRBD1	TRBJ1-5	TGTGCCACCAGCAGAAAAGGGACAGGGATCTCCAATCAGCCCCAGCATTTT	CATSRKGTGISNQPQHF
13	many	TRBV20-1	-	TRBJ2-7	TGCAGTGGGGACTCGCTCGGGGGCTACGAGCAGTACTTC	CSGDSLGGYEQYF
14	few	TRBV20-1	TRBD2	TRBJ2-3	TGCAGTTTGCCGGGGACTAGCGTCACAGATACGCAGTATTTT	CSLPGTSVTDTQYF
15	-	TRBV7-3	-	TRBJ2-1	TGTGCCAGCAGCTTAAACCCCGGGCACCACAATGAGCAGTTCTTC	CASSLNPGHHNEQFF
13	many	TRBV6-5	-	TRBJ1-1	TGTGCCAGCAGTTCCCAGGGTCCCACTGAAGCTTTCTTT	CASSSQGPTEAFF
14	many	TRBV7-2	-	TRBJ2-3	TGTGCCAGCAGCTTTTTCGGGACCCAAGATACGCAGTATTTT	CASSFFGTQDTQYF
15	many	TRBV4-3	-	TRBJ2-7	TGCGCCAGCAGCCAAGATGGCGCAGGAGGGTTGGTGCAGTACTTC	CASSQDGAGGLVQYF
12	many	TRBV7-2	-	TRBJ2-7	TGTGCCAGCAGCTCCCCCCTCTACGAGCAGTACTTC	CASSSPLYEQYF
14	-	TRBV10-3	-	TRBJ1-3	TGTGCCATCAGTGAGTCAGGGAGTGGAAACACCATATATTTT	CAISESGSGNTIYF
14	medium-sized	TRBV6-2/TRBV6-3	-	TRBJ2-1	TGTGCCAGCAGTTACTCGGGGTTAAACAATGAGCAGTTCTTC	CASSYSGLNNEQFF
15	-	TRBV28	TRBD1	TRBJ1-4	TGTGCCAGCAGTCGTAGACAGGGGGAGGTTGAAAAACTGTTTTTT	CASSRRQGEVEKLFF
15	many	TRBV11-2	-	TRBJ1-6	TGTGCCAGCAGGTACAGGGACTCCTATAATTCACCCCTCCACTTT	CASRYRDSYNSPLHF
13	-	TRBV10-2	-	TRBJ1-1	TGCGCCAGCAGTGATCCGAGAAACACTGAAGCTTTCTTT	CASSDPRNTEAFF
15	many	TRBV3-1	-	TRBJ2-5	TGTGCCAGCACAGGCAAGGTGGGAGGTGGAGAGACCCAGTACTTC	CASTGKVGGGETQYF
15	many	TRBV6-1	-	TRBJ1-1	TGTGCCAGCAGTACTGAAGCGGCCATGAACACTGAAGCTTTCTTT	CASSTEAAMNTEAFF
16	many	TRBV12-3/TRBV12-4	TRBD1	TRBJ1-2	TGTGCCAGCAGTCCCCCCCCAGGGGGGACGAACTATGGCTACACCTTC	CASSPPPGGTNYGYTF
13	many	TRBV7-9	-	TRBJ2-3	TGTGCCAGCAGCTTCGGCAGGGGAGATACGCAGTATTTT	CASSFGRGDTQYF
12	many	TRBV30	-	TRBJ1-2	TGTGCCTGGACCGACAGGATCAGCGGCTACACCTTC	CAWTDRISGYTF
15	-	TRBV29-1	TRBD2	TRBJ2-1	TGCAGCGTTGACCTGGGGTCTAGCGGGAGTAATGAGCAGTTCTTC	CSVDLGSSGSNEQFF
13	many	TRBV6-2/TRBV6-3	-	TRBJ2-5	TGTGCCAGCAGTTTCTCAGGGCTAGTAACCCAGTACTTC	CASSFSGLVTQYF
16	many	TRBV27	-	TRBJ2-7	TGTGCCAGCAGTTTGGTGGTGGGACTCCCAACCTACGAGCAGTACTTC	CASSLVVGLPTYEQYF
15	many	TRBV11-3	-	TRBJ2-1	TGTGCCAGCAGCTTTCGGTCTAGCGCGTACAATGAGCAGTTCTTC	CASSFRSSAYNEQFF
18	-	TRBV4-3	TRBD1	TRBJ1-2	TGCGCCAGCAGCCAAGTCCCGAGACAGGGGGCGCGTGTGTATGGCTACACCTTC	CASSQVPRQGARVYGYTF
17	many	TRBV9	TRBD1	TRBJ2-3	TGTGCCAGCAGCTTATTTCCGGACAGGGGTAGGGCAGATACGCAGTATTTT	CASSLFPDRGRADTQYF
15	many	TRBV7-2	-	TRBJ1-1	TGTGCCTCCACGGGGGGTACGCGTGCGAACACTGAAGCTTTCTTT	CASTGGTRANTEAFF
15	many	TRBV6-2/TRBV6-3	TRBD2	TRBJ2-7	TGTGCCAGCAGAAAAGGACTAGCGGGAGACTACGAGCAGTACTTC	CASRKGLAGDYEQYF
14	many	TRBV9	-	TRBJ1-1	TGTGCCAGCAGCGTTTACAGTGTGGGGACTGAAGCTTTCTTT	CASSVYSVGTEAFF
13	few	TRBV6-2/TRBV6-3	-	TRBJ2-7	TGTGCCAGCTGGAAAGGGGCCTTATACGAGCAGTACTTC	CASWKGALYEQYF
14	many	TRBV2	-	TRBJ1-5	TGTGCCAGCTCCAGGGGCTCGACAAATCAGCCCCAGCATTTT	CASSRGSTNQPQHF
15	many	TRBV7-9	TRBD2	TRBJ2-7	TGTGCCAGCAGCTTAGGGACTAGCCTTTCCTACGAGCAGTACTTC	CASSLGTSLSYEQYF
15	many	TRBV5-1	TRBD1	TRBJ1-5	TGCGCCAGCAGCTCGACAGGGGCCCGCAATCAGCCCCAGCATTTT	CASSSTGARNQPQHF
16	medium-sized	TRBV7-9	-	TRBJ2-1	TGTGCCAGCAGCCCAGGGGAAATACTCTCCTACAATGAGCAGTTCTTC	CASSPGEILSYNEQFF
12	many	TRBV14	-	TRBJ2-1	TGTGCCAGCAGCCACCTGTCGTGGGAGCAGTTCTTC	CASSHLSWEQFF
14	many	TRBV7-3	TRBD2	TRBJ2-3	TGTGCCAGCGGAGGCGGGAGTGTCGGAGGTACGCAGTATTTT	CASGGGSVGGTQYF
11	-	TRBV20-1	-	TRBJ1-1	TGCAGTGCTAGAAGACAGAATGAAGCTTTCTTT	CSARRQNEAFF